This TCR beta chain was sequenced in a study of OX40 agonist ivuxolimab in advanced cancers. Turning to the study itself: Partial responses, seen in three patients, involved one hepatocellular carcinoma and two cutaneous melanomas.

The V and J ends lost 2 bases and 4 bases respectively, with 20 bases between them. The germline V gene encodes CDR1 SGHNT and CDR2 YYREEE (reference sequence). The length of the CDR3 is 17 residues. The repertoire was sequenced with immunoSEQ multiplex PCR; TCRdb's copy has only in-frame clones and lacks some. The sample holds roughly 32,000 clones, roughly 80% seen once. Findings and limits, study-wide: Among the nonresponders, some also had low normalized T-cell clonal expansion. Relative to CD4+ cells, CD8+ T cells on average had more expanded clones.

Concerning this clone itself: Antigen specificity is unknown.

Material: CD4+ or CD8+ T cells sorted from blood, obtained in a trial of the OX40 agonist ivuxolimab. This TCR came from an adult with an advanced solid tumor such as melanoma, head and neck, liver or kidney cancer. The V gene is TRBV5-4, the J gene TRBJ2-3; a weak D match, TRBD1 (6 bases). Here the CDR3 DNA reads TGTGCCAGCAGCTTATTTGGGCAGGGGATGGGGCCAGATACGCAGTATTTT. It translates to CASSLFGQGMGPDTQYF.